This T cell receptor beta chain came from a study of blood T cell repertoires in COVID-19. Study context: PBMCs, B-cell-depleted T cells, or T cells were the source of the cDNA or gDNA that made up the material.

Trimming took 7 bases from V and 8 from J, leaving 17 bases between them. In germline, CDR1 is MNHEY, CDR2 SVGAGI. The CDR3 loop spans 13 amino acids. Patients in Seattle were enrolled during active infection, then followed longitudinally. Methods used by the authors: Using reference gene primer amplification, nucleated cell counts were estimated. Profiled with immunoSEQ multiplex PCR; TCRdb holds only in-frame clones, not every one. V and J calls and clone size come straight from that table; D and trimming were deduced from the DNA. The profile covers about 420,000 clones, with 70% to 90% appearing a single time and approximately 0.92% taken by the ten largest.

Material for sequencing was peripheral blood. The sequence derives from a man between 18 and 29 years old with COVID-19, enrolled during active disease. The chain has TRBV6-5 and TRBJ1-2; D remains unclear. For the CDR3, the DNA is TGTGCCAGCATCCCGACGGAGGGAACCGGCTACACCTTC. It translates to CASIPTEGTGYTF.